A selection of T cell receptor beta chains follows, all from one sample in a study of T cells in tuberculosis. Method: immunoSEQ multiplex PCR; TCRdb's copy keeps in-frame clones and lacks some. The data show around 19,000 clones, with 85% to 90% seen just once and roughly 15% held by the top ten. Sample: PBMCs. The origin of the receptors is a donor between 10 and 29 years old with latent tuberculosis or without tuberculosis infection. CDR3s include the opening cysteine and the closing phenylalanine or tryptophan. D genes are given only for firm matches. A row's size may be missing; if present it is once, few, many or a size class.

clone size	J gene	D gene	V gene	CDR3 protein	CDR3 DNA
-	TRBJ1-1	-	TRBV20-1	CSALITGEAFF	TGCAGTGCTCTTATTACGGGTGAAGCTTTCTTT
-	TRBJ2-7	-	TRBV15	CATSRDLPQGSEQYF	TGTGCCACCAGCAGAGATTTGCCACAGGGAAGCGAGCAGTACTTC
-	TRBJ1-4	-	TRBV9	CASSAGPSVRAREKLFF	TGTGCCAGCAGCGCGGGCCCTTCGGTGAGGGCCCGGGAAAAACTGTTTTTT
-	TRBJ1-1	-	TRBV5-1	CASSPLGGSGRYTEAFF	TGCGCCAGCAGCCCGCTAGGAGGGAGTGGTAGGTACACTGAAGCTTTCTTT
-	TRBJ2-1	-	TRBV4-2	CASSQGHEQFF	TGTGCCAGCAGCCAGGGGCATGAGCAGTTCTTC
-	TRBJ2-5	-	TRBV29-1	CSVDYGETQYF	TGCAGCGTTGATTACGGAGAGACCCAGTACTTC
-	TRBJ2-5	TRBD1	TRBV9	CASSVPGGESGETQYF	TGTGCCAGCAGCGTCCCAGGGGGAGAATCGGGTGAGACCCAGTACTTC
-	TRBJ1-6	-	TRBV6-5	CASRPTAGTSPLHF	TGTGCCAGCAGGCCTACAGCGGGGACGTCACCCCTCCACTTT
-	TRBJ1-2	-	TRBV6-1	CASSEVGGEDGYTF	TGTGCCAGCAGTGAAGTAGGGGGAGAGGATGGCTACACCTTC
once	TRBJ2-3	-	TRBV7-2	CASSFIISTDTQYF	TGTGCCAGCAGCTTCATCATTAGCACAGATACGCAGTATTTT
-	TRBJ2-3	TRBD2	TRBV15	CATSARDYLNTQYF	TGTGCCACCAGCGCCCGGGACTACCTCAATACGCAGTATTTT
few	TRBJ2-7	-	TRBV11-1	CASSQSTGPYEQYF	TGTGCCAGCAGCCAATCGACAGGACCCTACGAGCAGTACTTC
-	TRBJ2-5	TRBD1	TRBV28	CASSPWGGTGFQETQYF	TGTGCCAGCAGTCCCTGGGGCGGGACAGGTTTCCAAGAGACCCAGTACTTC
-	TRBJ1-2	TRBD1	TRBV6-5	CASRQDRGRYGYTF	TGTGCCAGCAGGCAGGACAGGGGGAGGTATGGCTACACCTTC
-	TRBJ2-7	-	TRBV7-2	CASSLDGTPSYEQYF	TGTGCCAGCAGCTTAGACGGGACACCCTCCTACGAGCAGTACTTC
-	TRBJ2-1	TRBD2	TRBV6-4	CASSERGGSYNEQFF	TGTGCCAGCAGTGAGCGGGGGGGCTCCTACAATGAGCAGTTCTTC
-	TRBJ1-5	TRBD1	TRBV2	CASNRGGAMGQPQHF	TGTGCCAGCAATAGAGGGGGCGCGATGGGTCAGCCCCAGCATTTT
few	TRBJ1-1	-	TRBV2	CASRANQDTEAFF	TGTGCCAGCAGAGCCAATCAGGACACTGAAGCTTTCTTT
-	TRBJ1-5	TRBD1	TRBV6-4	CASSDSAGGGQPQHF	TGTGCCAGCAGTGACTCGGCAGGGGGCGGTCAGCCCCAGCATTTT
-	TRBJ1-1	-	TRBV7-8	CASSLGPDGSTEAFF	TGTGCCAGCAGTTTAGGACCAGACGGGAGCACTGAAGCTTTCTTT
once	TRBJ2-7	-	TRBV25-1	CASSEFDSYEQYF	TGTGCCAGCAGTGAATTCGACAGCTACGAGCAGTACTTC
-	TRBJ2-5	-	TRBV9	CASNCARVQETQYF	TGTGCCAGCAACTGCGCCCGGGTTCAAGAGACCCAGTACTTC
once	TRBJ1-2	-	TRBV5-6	CASSPAGGNYGYTF	TGTGCCAGCAGCCCCGCCGGGGGGAACTATGGCTACACCTTC
-	TRBJ1-1	TRBD1	TRBV4-1	CASSRQGARDTEAFF	TGCGCCAGCAGCCGACAGGGGGCTCGAGACACTGAAGCTTTCTTT
few	TRBJ2-1	TRBD2	TRBV6-1	CASTLTGGSNNEQFF	TGTGCCAGCACTTTAACCGGGGGGTCCAACAATGAGCAGTTCTTC
-	TRBJ1-1	TRBD1	TRBV9	CASSTQGEVGTEAFF	TGTGCCAGCAGCACACAGGGGGAGGTTGGCACTGAAGCTTTCTTT
-	TRBJ2-1	TRBD2	TRBV30	CAWEKGTSAGNEQFF	TGTGCCTGGGAGAAGGGGACTAGCGCAGGCAATGAGCAGTTCTTC
-	TRBJ2-2	TRBD1	TRBV6-6	CASRWTGEGGELFF	TGTGCCAGTAGATGGACAGGGGAAGGCGGGGAGCTGTTTTTT
-	TRBJ1-3	-	TRBV28	CASSLGGGNTIYF	TGTGCCAGCAGCCTCGGTGGTGGAAACACCATATATTTT
-	TRBJ2-6	-	TRBV25-1	CASSVASTGQSRANVLTF	TGTGCCAGCAGTGTCGCATCAACTGGACAAAGTCGGGCCAACGTCCTGACTTTC
-	TRBJ2-1	-	TRBV2	CASREGGGALIF	TGTGCCAGCAGGGAAGGGGGGGGTGCCTTGATCTTC
-	TRBJ1-4	-	TRBV4-1	CASSQVQTGSTNEKLFF	TGCGCCAGCAGCCAAGTTCAAACAGGGTCCACTAATGAAAAACTGTTTTTT
-	TRBJ1-4	TRBD1	TRBV6-5	CASSYDRADEKLFF	TGTGCCAGCAGTTACGACAGGGCTGATGAAAAACTGTTTTTT
-	TRBJ2-3	TRBD2	TRBV11-2	CASRDLRLARDTQYF	TGTGCCAGCCGAGACCTCAGACTAGCAAGAGATACGCAGTATTTT
-	TRBJ1-6	-	TRBV4-1	CASSQAPGYNSPLHF	TGCGCCAGCAGCCAAGCTCCGGGGTATAATTCACCCCTCCACTTT
-	TRBJ1-1	-	TRBV5-1	CASSLGHLLLSPTNTEAFF	TGCGCCAGCAGCTTGGGACACTTACTTCTCAGCCCGACGAACACTGAAGCTTTCTTT
few	TRBJ2-5	-	TRBV5-8	CASSLGIETQYF	TGTGCCAGCAGCTTGGGTATAGAGACCCAGTACTTC
-	TRBJ2-1	-	TRBV2	CASSEKSRASEQFF	TGTGCCAGCAGTGAAAAGTCCCGGGCTAGCGAGCAGTTCTTC
-	TRBJ1-2	TRBD1	TRBV27	CASRTSGTGDAGYTF	TGTGCCAGCAGGACCTCCGGGACAGGGGATGCGGGCTACACCTTC
-	TRBJ2-2	TRBD1	TRBV2	CASTAGGWGTGELFF	TGTGCCAGCACTGCAGGGGGCTGGGGCACCGGGGAGCTGTTTTTT
-	TRBJ1-5	-	TRBV6-5	CASSYSLISNQPQHF	TGTGCCAGCAGTTACTCGCTAATTAGCAATCAGCCCCAGCATTTT
-	TRBJ1-1	-	TRBV5-6	CASSPPLNTEAFF	TGTGCCAGCAGCCCCCCGTTGAACACTGAAGCTTTCTTT
-	TRBJ2-3	-	TRBV2	CASSDRHPGDTQYF	TGTGCCAGCAGCGACCGGCACCCCGGGGATACGCAGTATTTT
-	TRBJ2-3	-	TRBV30	CAWSVGAGDTQYF	TGTGCCTGGAGTGTGGGGGCGGGAGATACGCAGTATTTT
-	TRBJ2-3	-	TRBV5-1	CASARGLSDTQYF	TGCGCCAGCGCCCGGGGGTTGTCCGATACGCAGTATTTT
-	TRBJ1-1	-	TRBV12-5	CASGPPRGEGTEAFF	TGTGCTAGTGGACCCCCACGGGGGGAGGGCACTGAAGCTTTCTTT
-	TRBJ1-5	TRBD1	TRBV7-8	CASSLSRGKRQPQHF	TGTGCCAGCAGCTTAAGCAGGGGGAAGCGTCAGCCCCAGCATTTT
-	TRBJ2-3	TRBD2	TRBV7-8	CASSSASGGYLHTDTQYF	TGTGCCAGCAGCTCGGCTAGCGGGGGATACCTTCACACAGATACGCAGTATTTT
once	TRBJ2-5	-	TRBV5-1	CASSLWAGTQETQYF	TGCGCCAGCAGCTTGTGGGCGGGTACTCAAGAGACCCAGTACTTC